This is a list of T cell receptor beta chains from one sample in a study of blood T cell repertoires in COVID-19. Libraries were prepared by immunoSEQ multiplex PCR; TCRdb keeps only in-frame clonotypes and omits some of them. The repertoire holds roughly 150,000 clones, with about nine tenths as singletons. Specimen: peripheral blood. These receptor sequences come from a man aged 55 to 70 with active or convalescent COVID-19. CDR3s include the opening cysteine and the closing phenylalanine or tryptophan. Each record gives: D gene, J gene, clone size, CDR3 length, V gene, CDR3 DNA, CDR3 protein. D genes are given only for firm matches. Clone size is not always given. Where it is, it says once, few, many or a class for expanded clones.

D gene: .
J gene: TRBJ2-6
clone size: once
CDR3 length: 16
V gene: TRBV5-4
CDR3 DNA: TGTGCCAGCAGCTTGGGACACCCCTCTGGGGCCAACGTCCTGACTTTC
CDR3 protein: CASSLGHPSGANVLTF

D gene: .
J gene: TRBJ1-1
clone size: .
CDR3 length: 12
V gene: TRBV12-3/TRBV12-4
CDR3 DNA: TGTGCCAGCAGTTTCAGCGGCACTGAAGCTTTCTTT
CDR3 protein: CASSFSGTEAFF

D gene: .
J gene: TRBJ2-3
clone size: .
CDR3 length: 16
V gene: TRBV25-1
CDR3 DNA: TGTGCCAGCAGTGAATTAGGGGGTATCAAGACAGATACGCAGTATTTT
CDR3 protein: CASSELGGIKTDTQYF

D gene: TRBD2
J gene: TRBJ2-5
clone size: once
CDR3 length: 15
V gene: TRBV11-2
CDR3 DNA: TGTGCCAGCAGCTTATCGCTAGCGGGAGGAGAGACCCAGTACTTC
CDR3 protein: CASSLSLAGGETQYF

D gene: TRBD1
J gene: TRBJ2-7
clone size: .
CDR3 length: 15
V gene: TRBV5-5
CDR3 DNA: TGTGCCAGCAGCCAAGGGACAGGCGGCGGGGACGAGCAGTACTTC
CDR3 protein: CASSQGTGGGDEQYF

D gene: TRBD2
J gene: TRBJ2-1
clone size: .
CDR3 length: 17
V gene: TRBV3-1/TRBV3-2
CDR3 DNA: TGTGCCAGCAGCCAAGGGGTAAGCGGGGGGTCGTATGATGAGCAGTTCTTC
CDR3 protein: CASSQGVSGGSYDEQFF

D gene: .
J gene: TRBJ2-7
clone size: few
CDR3 length: 12
V gene: TRBV12-3/TRBV12-4
CDR3 DNA: TGTGCCAGCAGTCTTACAGCTTACGAGCAGTACTTC
CDR3 protein: CASSLTAYEQYF

D gene: TRBD1
J gene: TRBJ2-2
clone size: .
CDR3 length: 15
V gene: TRBV5-1
CDR3 DNA: TGCGCCAGCAGCTCCGGGACAGGTGCTAATAGGGAGCTGTTTTTT
CDR3 protein: CASSSGTGANRELFF

D gene: .
J gene: TRBJ2-1
clone size: .
CDR3 length: 19
V gene: TRBV14
CDR3 DNA: TGTGCCAGCAGCCAAGGAGTGGGTGTCAGGGGAAGCTCCTACAATGAGCAGTTCTTC
CDR3 protein: CASSQGVGVRGSSYNEQFF

D gene: .
J gene: TRBJ2-1
clone size: .
CDR3 length: 14
V gene: TRBV7-8
CDR3 DNA: TGTGCCAGCAGCTCTGACGGGAGCGGCTATGAGCAGTTCTTC
CDR3 protein: CASSSDGSGYEQFF

D gene: .
J gene: TRBJ1-5
clone size: .
CDR3 length: 16
V gene: TRBV19
CDR3 DNA: TGTGCCAGTAGTATTGTTCGGGGGATGGGCAATCAGCCCCAGCATTTT
CDR3 protein: CASSIVRGMGNQPQHF

D gene: TRBD1
J gene: TRBJ1-5
clone size: .
CDR3 length: 15
V gene: TRBV6-5
CDR3 DNA: TGTGCCAGCAGTTTTGACAGGGGAAGCAATCAGCCCCAGCATTTT
CDR3 protein: CASSFDRGSNQPQHF

D gene: .
J gene: TRBJ2-5
clone size: .
CDR3 length: 13
V gene: TRBV7-8
CDR3 DNA: TGTGCCAGCAGCTTAGGGCAGGGAGAGACCCAGTACTTC
CDR3 protein: CASSLGQGETQYF

D gene: TRBD1
J gene: TRBJ1-2
clone size: once
CDR3 length: 15
V gene: TRBV19
CDR3 DNA: TGTGCCAGTAGTCCAGGGGACAGGACTAACTATGGCTACACCTTC
CDR3 protein: CASSPGDRTNYGYTF

D gene: .
J gene: TRBJ1-1
clone size: few
CDR3 length: 15
V gene: TRBV27
CDR3 DNA: TGTGCCAGCAGTCCTCGGACAGCGCCCGGGTCGGTAGCTTTCTTT
CDR3 protein: CASSPRTAPGSVAFF

D gene: .
J gene: TRBJ2-7
clone size: .
CDR3 length: 14
V gene: TRBV27
CDR3 DNA: TGTGCCAGCAGTTCCCACGGACTTCACTACGAGCAGTACTTC
CDR3 protein: CASSSHGLHYEQYF

D gene: .
J gene: TRBJ1-2
clone size: .
CDR3 length: 11
V gene: TRBV20-1
CDR3 DNA: TGCAGTGCTAGAACAGACTATGGCTACACCTTC
CDR3 protein: CSARTDYGYTF

D gene: TRBD1
J gene: TRBJ1-4
clone size: .
CDR3 length: 18
V gene: TRBV4-1
CDR3 DNA: TGCGCCAGCAGCCAGGGCGCCGCAGGGGGATTATTAAGTGAAAAACTGTTTTTT
CDR3 protein: CASSQGAAGGLLSEKLFF

D gene: .
J gene: TRBJ1-1
clone size: .
CDR3 length: 14
V gene: TRBV5-6
CDR3 DNA: TGTGCCAGCAGCTTGGGCCAGACTAACACTGAAGCTTTCTTT
CDR3 protein: CASSLGQTNTEAFF

D gene: .
J gene: TRBJ2-7
clone size: .
CDR3 length: 12
V gene: TRBV14
CDR3 DNA: TGTGCCAGCAGCCAAGATCGCCTAAGGCAGTACTTC
CDR3 protein: CASSQDRLRQYF

D gene: .
J gene: TRBJ1-5
clone size: .
CDR3 length: 13
V gene: TRBV7-8
CDR3 DNA: TGTGCCAGCAGCCGGGACTCCAATCAGCCCCAGCATTTT
CDR3 protein: CASSRDSNQPQHF

D gene: TRBD2
J gene: TRBJ2-1
clone size: .
CDR3 length: 15
V gene: TRBV19
CDR3 DNA: TGTGCCAGTAGTAGCGGGAGGCGCTCCTACAATGAGCAGTTCTTC
CDR3 protein: CASSSGRRSYNEQFF

D gene: TRBD1
J gene: TRBJ1-1
clone size: .
CDR3 length: 14
V gene: TRBV19
CDR3 DNA: TGTGCCAGTAGGACAGGGGAACTAAACACTGAAGCTTTCTTT
CDR3 protein: CASRTGELNTEAFF

D gene: TRBD1
J gene: TRBJ2-7
clone size: .
CDR3 length: 15
V gene: TRBV18
CDR3 DNA: TGTGCCAGCTCACCACCTGCAGGGGGAAGCTACGAGCAGTACTTC
CDR3 protein: CASSPPAGGSYEQYF